One sample yielded the 29 T cell receptor beta chains listed below, sequenced in a study of long-term antiretroviral therapy in people with HIV. Researchers report immunoSEQ v3.0 was run at survey level. Clones were sequenced by immunoSEQ multiplex PCR, and TCRdb holds only the in-frame ones, with some missing. This sample yields fewer than 30,000 clones, of which 85% to 90% are seen a single time; 4% to 6% belongs to the top ten. This specimen was unsorted PBMCs, taken around 2.6 years after starting antiretroviral therapy. These receptors were obtained from a man between 40 and 49 years old with HIV.

V and J are TRBV9 and TRBJ2-5; TRBD1 matches 10 bases. Trimming cost V 5 bases and J 5 bases; bases outside gene matches: 18. The CDR3 consists of 18 residues. CDR1 SGDLS and CDR2 YYNGEE come from the germline V gene. CDR3 sequence reads: CASSPPPPGQGYLETQYF. The CDR3 region has the DNA TGTGCCAGCAGTCCCCCCCCGCCGGGACAGGGGTATCTCGAGACCCAGTACTTC.

This rearrangement joins TRBV10-1 to TRBJ2-2, with 10 bases identical to TRBD2. With V trimmed by 5 bases and J by 1 base, 13 bases remained unmatched. CDR3 length equals 19 residues. Germline loops: CDR1 WNHNN, CDR2 SYGVQD (reference sequence). The CDR3 protein is CASSPIPRTSGVNTGELFF. As DNA, the CDR3 is TGCGCCAGCAGTCCGATCCCCCGAACTAGCGGGGTGAACACCGGGGAGCTGTTTTTT.

In the case of this clone: Germline is not matched at one junction end, which may reflect a read error. The CDR3 spells CASSLSGTGGGEQFF. CDR3 nucleotides: TGTGCTAGCAGCCTCTCCGGGACAGGGGGCGGCGAGCAGTTCTTC. The gene calls are TRBV7-7 and TRBJ2-1; 12 positions match TRBD1. Germline CDR1 reads SSHAT; CDR2 reads FNYEAQ (reference sequence). The CDR3 is 15 residues long.

The chain couples TRBV5-1 to TRBJ2-5, with TRBD2 matching 7 bases. CDR1 SGHRS and CDR2 YFSETQ come from the germline V gene. V dropped 4 bases and J dropped 5; count of bases not matched to a gene: 8. The CDR3 is 14 amino acids. The CDR3 DNA is TGCGCCAGCAGCGTAGGGACTAAAGGCGAGACCCAGTACTTC. Translating gives CASSVGTKGETQYF.

The V and J genes are TRBV19 and TRBJ2-7; 10 nucleotides align to TRBD1. Germline loops: CDR1 LNHDA, CDR2 SQIVND (reference sequence). V trimming: 4 bases; J trimming: 0 bases; junction bases outside the gene matches: 0. The CDR3 runs 14 residues. CDR3 amino acids: CASSRTGGSYEQYF. The CDR3 DNA is TGTGCCAGTAGTAGGACAGGGGGCTCCTACGAGCAGTACTTC.

This chain connects TRBV11-2 to TRBJ1-6; unclear D gene. V lost 3 bases and J lost 9, with 18 bases in between. Germline values: CDR1 SGHAT, CDR2 FQNNGV. The CDR3 runs to 16 residues. The CDR3 DNA follows: TGTGCCAGCAGCTTCATCGCATTAGCGTTGGGTTCACCCCTCCACTTT. It yields the protein CASSFIALALGSPLHF.

The CDR3 nucleotides read TGTGCCAGCAGCTTAGCCGGGGCCAAGGTGGCCTACGAGCAGTACTTC. This encodes CASSLAGAKVAYEQYF. The chain couples TRBV7-8 to TRBJ2-7; D may correspond to TRBD1 or TRBD2 (5 bases each). Per the germline V gene, CDR1 is SGHVS and CDR2 is FQNEAQ. V was cut by 0 bases and J by 2 bases, with 14 bases left in between. This CDR3 is built from 16 residues.

J is TRBJ2-7 and V is TRBV30, with D uncertain. Germline V CDR1 and CDR2: GTSNPN, SVGIG (reference sequence). V gave up 4 bases and J gave up 3 bases, with 10 bases separating them. The CDR3 loop spans 12 amino acids. CDR3 residues: CAWNAGRYEQYF. CDR3 DNA: TGTGCCTGGAACGCTGGCCGCTACGAGCAGTACTTC.

The V call is TRBV15, the J call TRBJ1-1; D is uncertain. V dropped 5 bases and J dropped 1 base, with 5 bases sitting between them. Germline V gives CDR1 LNHNV, CDR2 YYDKDF (reference sequence). The CDR3 consists of 12 residues. The CDR3 DNA sequence: TGTGCCACCAGCCCAGCGAACACTGAAGCTTTCTTT. It yields the protein CATSPANTEAFF.

Only a few counts were recorded for this clone. J is TRBJ2-7 and V is TRBV5-4; no clear D gene. Per germline, CDR1 SGHNT and CDR2 YYREEE (reference sequence). V lost 3 bases and J 8 bases, leaving 9 bases between the germline ends. The CDR3 length is 11 residues. The CDR3 DNA reads TGTGCCAGCAGCTCCGGACGCCAGCAGTACTTC. Translated: CASSSGRQQYF.

On this clone itself: The DNA is left out, because the CDR3 cannot be placed on it with certainty; the CDR3 is given as TCRdb lists it. This chain links TRBV27 with TRBJ2-5. Inclusive of both ends, the CDR3 amounts to 14 amino acids. Germline values: CDR1 MNHEY, CDR2 SMNVEV (reference sequence). CDR3 region: CASSFGEGGETQYF.

The chain links TRBV2 to TRBJ2-2; D is possibly TRBD2 (5 bases). V lost 6 bases and J lost 4, with 9 bases in between. This CDR3 comprises 13 residues. The germline V gene encodes CDR1 SNHLY and CDR2 FYNNEI. The DNA for the CDR3 is TGTGCCAGCAGGGCGGGCTTCACCGGGGAGCTGTTTTTT. Its translation: CASRAGFTGELFF.

This chain uses TRBV4-1 with TRBJ2-7, with D perhaps TRBD2 (6 bases). The CDR3 extends over 17 amino acids. V shed 4 bases and J shed 2 bases, with 21 bases lying between them. Germline CDR1 is MGHRA and CDR2 is YSYEKL. The CDR3 DNA reads as TGCGCCAGCAGCCCATGGGTATTGGAAAGGACTACCTACGAGCAGTACTTC. Encoded protein: CASSPWVLERTTYEQYF.

The chain combines TRBV7-9 with TRBJ2-7, with TRBD2 matching 8 bases. The germline CDR1 and CDR2 sequences are SEHNR and FQNEAQ (reference sequence). J gave up 1 base and V 5 bases, and 7 bases lay outside the gene matches. The CDR3 totals 15 residues. The CDR3 DNA follows: TGTGCCAGCAGCCATTCCGGGGGGGGGTCCTACGAGCAGTACTTC. Protein: CASSHSGGGSYEQYF.

The genes are TRBV20-1 and TRBJ2-3; no clear D. V lost 6 bases and J lost 2, with 3 bases in between. Germline assignment: CDR1 DFQATT and CDR2 SNEGSKA (reference sequence). CDR3 length: 10 residues. CDR3: CSALTDTQYF. The CDR3 DNA sequence: TGCAGTGCCCTCACAGATACGCAGTATTTT.

The rearrangement links TRBV4-3 to TRBJ2-2, with D possibly being TRBD1 (5 bases). The CDR3 runs 15 residues. Trimming took off 0 bases at V and 9 bases at J, with 14 bases between the two ends. Germline V CDR1 and CDR2: LGHNA, YSLEER. The CDR3 DNA reads as TGCGCCAGCAGCCAAGATGTAGGGGTGTATAGGGAGCTGTTTTTT. Translation: CASSQDVGVYRELFF.

The rearrangement links TRBV30 to TRBJ1-5; TRBD1 is a possible D gene (5 bases). The CDR3 is 14 residues long. The germline gives CDR1 GTSNPN, CDR2 SVGIG (reference sequence). With 0 bases removed from V and 3 bases from J, the gap between germline ends came to 9 bases. CDR3 amino acids: CAWSVRGYNQPQHF. The CDR3 coding sequence is TGTGCCTGGAGTGTACGGGGCTACAATCAGCCCCAGCATTTT.

The chain is built from TRBV6-5 and TRBJ1-2, with a weak D call TRBD1 (5 bases). The CDR3 contains 14 residues. Germline V gene sequence: CDR1 MNHEY, CDR2 SVGAGI. The germline V and J ends were trimmed by 5 bases and 3 bases, with 13 bases remaining between them. The CDR3 spells CASSPDIWDYGYTF. CDR3 bases: TGTGCCAGCAGTCCGGACATATGGGACTATGGCTACACCTTC.

The chain recombines TRBV10-1 with TRBJ2-2; possibly TRBD2 for D (6 bases). This CDR3 has 13 amino acids. Trimming shortened V by 8 bases and J by 5 bases, and 12 bases separated the two germline ends. CDR1 is WNHNN and CDR2 is SYGVQD in the germline V gene (reference sequence). The CDR3, as DNA: TGCGCCAGCGGGGTCGGGGGAACCGGGGAGCTGTTTTTT. Protein product: CASGVGGTGELFF.

This clone was observed a single time. V is TRBV4-2 and J is TRBJ2-7; 10 positions match TRBD2. Germline trimming cut 3 bases from V and 7 bases from J; bases unmatched to any gene: 6. The CDR3 has 14 residues. CDR1 and CDR2 (germline): LGHNA, YNFKEQ. As DNA, the CDR3 is TGTGCCAGCAGCCATCTAGCGGGAGACGGAGAGCAGTACTTC. Its protein is CASSHLAGDGEQYF.

The V and J genes are TRBV30 and TRBJ1-4; D may be TRBD1 (5 bases). Germline values: CDR1 GTSNPN, CDR2 SVGIG (reference sequence). The CDR3 runs 14 residues. Trimming shortened V by 0 bases and J by 3 bases, and 8 bases separated the two germline ends. In DNA form, the CDR3 reads TGTGCCTGGAGTGTACGGGGGGCTAATGAAAAACTGTTTTTT. This sequence encodes CAWSVRGANEKLFF.

J is TRBJ2-7 and V is TRBV5-1; TRBD2 matches at 13 bases. The germline CDR1 and CDR2 sequences are SGHRS and YFSETQ. CDR3 length: 13 amino acids. The trim removed 7 bases at V and 3 bases at J, leaving 1 base unmatched. The CDR3 reads CASGTSGNYEQYF. CDR3 bases: TGCGCCAGCGGGACTAGCGGGAACTACGAGCAGTACTTC.

The V gene is TRBV19, the J gene TRBJ2-7; D is possibly TRBD1 or TRBD2 (5 bases each). The CDR3 totals 13 residues. V shed 5 bases and J shed 3 bases, with 11 bases lying between them. Germline CDR1 and CDR2: LNHDA and SQIVND (reference sequence). The CDR3: CASSSGTYYEQYF. Written as DNA, the CDR3 is TGTGCCAGTAGTTCCGGGACGTACTACGAGCAGTACTTC.

V gene TRBV6-5 combines with J gene TRBJ1-2; 8 nucleotides match TRBD1. The germline V gene has CDR1 MNHEY and CDR2 SVGAGI. The CDR3 is made up of 14 amino acids. V shed 5 bases, J shed 7 bases, and the junction held 9 bases outside the gene matches. This CDR3 is CASSDRGTQGGYTF. The CDR3 nucleotides are TGTGCCAGCAGTGACAGGGGAACGCAAGGTGGCTACACCTTC.

The chain combines TRBV7-2 with TRBJ1-1; D ambiguous. This CDR3 is built from 13 residues. Per germline, CDR1 SGHTA and CDR2 FQGNSA. Between the trimmed V and J ends, which lost 3 bases and 1 base, there was a span of 6 bases. CDR3: CASSLYGNTEAFF. As DNA, the CDR3 is TGTGCCAGCAGCTTGTATGGGAACACTGAAGCTTTCTTT.

This clone was observed a few times. The V and J genes are TRBV30 and TRBJ1-2; D gene ambiguous. The germline CDR1 and CDR2 sequences are GTSNPN and SVGIG (reference sequence). V lost 2 bases and J 7 bases, leaving 11 bases between the germline ends. The CDR3 contains 12 residues. The CDR3 spells CAWSWVPGGYTF. CDR3 nucleotide sequence: TGTGCCTGGAGTTGGGTACCGGGTGGCTACACCTTC.

This CDR3 is CAWSPTEGQGTF. The CDR3, as DNA: TGTGCCTGGAGTCCAACGGAGGGTCAGGGCACCTTC. The chain has TRBV30 and TRBJ1-2; possibly TRBD1 for D (5 bases). Per the germline V gene, CDR1 is GTSNPN and CDR2 is SVGIG (reference sequence). V was cut by 2 bases and J by 13 bases, with 17 bases left in between. The CDR3 consists of 12 residues.

The gene calls are TRBV19 and TRBJ1-5, with D possibly matching TRBD1 (5 bases). The V and J ends lost 1 base and 3 bases respectively, with 10 bases between them. Germline assignment: CDR1 LNHDA and CDR2 SQIVND (reference sequence). CDR3 length: 15 residues. CDR3 sequence reads: CASSIALTVNQPQHF. For the CDR3, the DNA is TGTGCCAGTAGTATAGCTCTGACAGTCAATCAGCCCCAGCATTTT.

J is TRBJ1-1 and V is TRBV4-1; 9 bases fit TRBD1. Germline CDR1 and CDR2: MGHRA and YSYEKL. The CDR3 is 13 amino acids. Losses at the gene ends were 5 bases for V and 5 bases for J; bases not matched to a gene: 3. CDR3 loop: CASSGQGRTEAFF. CDR3 sequence (DNA): TGCGCCAGCAGCGGACAGGGGCGTACTGAAGCTTTCTTT.